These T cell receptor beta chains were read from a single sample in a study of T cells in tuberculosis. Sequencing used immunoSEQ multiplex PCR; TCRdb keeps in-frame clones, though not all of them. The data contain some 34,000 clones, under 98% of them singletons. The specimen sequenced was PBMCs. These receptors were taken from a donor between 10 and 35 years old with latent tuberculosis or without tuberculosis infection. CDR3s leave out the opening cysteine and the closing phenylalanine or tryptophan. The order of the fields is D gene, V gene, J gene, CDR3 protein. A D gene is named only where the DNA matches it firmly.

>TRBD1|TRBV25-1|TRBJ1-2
AGSESWTGYGYT
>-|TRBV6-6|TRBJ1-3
ASSLGVSPAGNTIY
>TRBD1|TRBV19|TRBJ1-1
ASSIAGRDRGSTF
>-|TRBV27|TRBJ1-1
ASSSGTEAF
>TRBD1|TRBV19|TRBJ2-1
ASKTGGLSYNEQF
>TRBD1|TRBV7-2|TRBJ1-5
ASSSGQGSNQPQH
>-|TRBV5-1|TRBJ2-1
ASSFGRGPLNEQF
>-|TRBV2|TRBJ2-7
ASSDTGLIGSYEQY
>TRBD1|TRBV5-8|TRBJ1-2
ASSPQLRTGDYGYT
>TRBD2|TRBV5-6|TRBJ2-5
ASSLIPQASGLQETQY
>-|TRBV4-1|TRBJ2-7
ASSQEGGTGRGYPYEQY
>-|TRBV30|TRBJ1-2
AWSTPGLGT
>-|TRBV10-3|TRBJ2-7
AITEGGTRYEQY
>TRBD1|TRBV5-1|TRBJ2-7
ASSLSGQSFYEQY
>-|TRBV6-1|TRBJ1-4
ASSTDRFFNEKLF
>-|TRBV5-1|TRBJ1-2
ASSPRTDLGGFYGYT
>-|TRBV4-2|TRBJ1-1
ASSQDPGGWAEAF
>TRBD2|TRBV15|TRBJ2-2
ATSRDHRGGGELF
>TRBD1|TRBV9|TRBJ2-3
ASSVGTGGTDTQY
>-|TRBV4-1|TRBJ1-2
ASTDPAGGDYGYT
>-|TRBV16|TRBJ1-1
ASSQSSGARTEAF
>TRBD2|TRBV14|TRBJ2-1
ASSQMLAGVRQF
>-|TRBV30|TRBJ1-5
AWSLHARGSNQPQH
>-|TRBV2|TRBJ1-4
ASQGSGEKLF
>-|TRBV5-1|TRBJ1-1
ASSLAVGLEAF
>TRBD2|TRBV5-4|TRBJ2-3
ASSITFRLAGDVTDTQY